This is a list of T cell receptor beta chains from one sample in a study of graft-versus-host responses after intestinal transplantation. Clones were sequenced by immunoSEQ multiplex PCR, and TCRdb holds only the in-frame ones, with some missing. The sample has roughly 60,000 clones, over 85% seen once. The sequencing used PBMCs, collected 26 days after transplant. The source of these receptors is a human patient who received an intestinal transplant, so some T cells may come from the graft donor. Each CDR3 is given with its conserved first and last residue. D genes are given only for firm matches. Expanded clones get a size class; other rows say once, few or many, or leave the size out.

few,TRBV27,-,TRBJ1-6,TGTGCCAGCAGTTTGGGCAGTTATAATTCACCCCTCCACTTT,CASSLGSYNSPLHF
-,TRBV11-1,TRBD1,TRBJ2-3,TGTGCCAGCAGCCTCCTGGACAGGGCAGCTGGGGATACGCAGTATTTT,CASSLLDRAAGDTQYF
once,TRBV7-9,-,TRBJ1-1,TGTGCCAGCAGCCCAGGCGTCCTTGAAGCTTTCTTT,CASSPGVLEAFF
-,TRBV7-8,-,TRBJ2-2,TGTGCCAGCAGCTTTTGGCAAACCGGGGAGCTGTTTTTT,CASSFWQTGELFF
-,TRBV27,TRBD1,TRBJ2-4,TGTGCCAGCGGACAGGCCTCTGACATTCAGTACTTC,CASGQASDIQYF
-,TRBV5-6,-,TRBJ2-5,TGTGCCAGCAGCTTGGCCACGGGGCAAGAGACCCAGTACTTC,CASSLATGQETQYF
few,TRBV4-3,-,TRBJ2-2,TGCGCCAGCACCCTAACCGGGGAGCTGTTTTTT,CASTLTGELFF
-,TRBV2,-,TRBJ1-2,TGTGCCAGCAGGGCTACAGGGCCCGGCTACACCTTC,CASRATGPGYTF
-,TRBV5-4,TRBD1,TRBJ1-1,TGTGCCAGCAGCTGGAACCGGGACAGTGAAGCTTTCTTT,CASSWNRDSEAFF
-,TRBV5-4,-,TRBJ1-1,TGTGCCAGCAGCTTTCTTTTCGGGGCTGAAGCTTTCTTT,CASSFLFGAEAFF
few,TRBV28,TRBD1,TRBJ1-2,TGTGCCAGCAGCGGCCCCTTGGACAGGCGTGGGGCTAACTATGGCTACACCTTC,CASSGPLDRRGANYGYTF
-,TRBV9,TRBD1,TRBJ2-2,TGTGCCAGCAGCACTCGACAGGGTGACACCGGGGAGCTGTTTTTT,CASSTRQGDTGELFF
-,TRBV19,-,TRBJ1-1,TGTGCCAGTAGTATTTCGGTGAACACTGAAGCTTTCTTT,CASSISVNTEAFF
-,TRBV2,-,TRBJ2-1,TGTGCCAGCAGTAAACTACTAGGGTCTAGGAATGAGCAGTTCTTC,CASSKLLGSRNEQFF
-,TRBV25-1,TRBD1,TRBJ2-5,TGTGCCAGCAGTGAATTTAGGACAGGGATCCAAGAGACCCAGTACTTC,CASSEFRTGIQETQYF
-,TRBV5-1,-,TRBJ2-4,TGCGCCAGCAGCTTGGCCCCAGGGGACATTATTCAGTACTTC,CASSLAPGDIIQYF
-,TRBV30,TRBD1,TRBJ1-2,TGTGCCTGGAGTGGTTCCGGGAAGGGGGACAGGGATGACGACTATGGCTACACCTTC,CAWSGSGKGDRDDDYGYTF
-,TRBV6-5,TRBD1,TRBJ2-7,TGTGCCAGCAGTTCGGACAGGGATGACGGGCAGTACTTC,CASSSDRDDGQYF
-,TRBV15,-,TRBJ2-5,TGTGCCACCAGCAGAGATAGGATTGACTCCCAGTACTTC,CATSRDRIDSQYF
once,TRBV28,-,TRBJ2-1,TGTGCCAGCAGTCCTTCCTACAATGAGCAGTTCTTC,CASSPSYNEQFF
-,TRBV29-1,-,TRBJ1-1,TGCAGCGTCGTGCCGCTACTGAACACTGAAGCTTTCTTT,CSVVPLLNTEAFF
-,TRBV4-1,-,TRBJ1-2,TGCGCCAGCAGCCAAGGCCCGAGGGACACCTATGGCTACACCTTC,CASSQGPRDTYGYTF
-,TRBV29-1,-,TRBJ2-6,TGCAGCGTTGACACAGGGTCTGGGGCCAACGTCCTGACTTTC,CSVDTGSGANVLTF
-,TRBV28,-,TRBJ2-5,TGTGCCAGCAGCGTCGGCGGGCCCCAAGAGACCCAGTACTTC,CASSVGGPQETQYF
-,TRBV6-5,-,TRBJ1-2,TGTGCCAGCAGTTACTCGACCCCGGGACATCCCTATGGCTACACCTTC,CASSYSTPGHPYGYTF
-,TRBV28,-,TRBJ1-1,TGTGCCAGCAGTTTATTACAGCCATCGAACACTGAAGCTTTCTTT,CASSLLQPSNTEAFF
-,TRBV5-6,-,TRBJ2-6,TGTGCCAGCAGCGACGACAGTTTTTCTGGGGCCAACGTCCTGACTTTC,CASSDDSFSGANVLTF